The clone carrying this T cell receptor beta chain was recorded at least ten times. Antigen unknown. There were TCR beta CDR3 regions amplified from RNA transcripts. Using the HTBI primer set, a first-round RT-PCR was run on the TCR CDR3. MiXCR, run by TCRdb on the multiplex PCR reads, gives a single entry per CDR3 protein. The sample has under 600,000 distinct CDR3 sequences, around 15% seen once. Extraction of PBMCs used more than 8.5 ml of fresh peripheral blood. This specimen comes from a study of T cells in Graves' hyperthyroidism and ophthalmopathy. Study at large: Sampling of peripheral blood happened at initial diagnosis, prior to any treatment. Study outcomes and limitations: Most thyroid clonotypes expanded above 0.001 were also detected in blood.

Sample: blood. The source is a woman in her thirties or forties with Graves' ophthalmopathy.

This CDR3 reads CASSREYGSYEQYF. The CDR3 DNA reads as TGTGCCAGCAGCCGGGAGTATGGGTCCTACGAGCAGTACTTC. The chain couples TRBV6-2 or TRBV6-3 to TRBJ2-7; a weak D match, TRBD2 (6 bases). The CDR3 extends over 14 amino acids. V lost 6 bases and J 1 base, leaving 13 bases between the germline ends. The germline V gene has CDR1 MNHEY and CDR2 SVGEGT.